This T cell receptor (beta chain) was recorded in a study of CD8+ T cells in alopecia areata. General study findings and limits: When scalp samples are sequenced, resident alphabeta T cells of normal skin are also captured.

Alopecia areata patients provided lesional scalp punch biopsies and peripheral blood, both collected for the study. Sorted populations comprised CD4+ and CD8+ T cells obtained from PBMCs. This clone was seen a handful of times. Its antigen is not known. RNA was extracted and reverse transcribed into cDNA as the sequencing template. Profiling relied on immunoSEQ multiplex PCR, and the TCRdb table lists in-frame clones only, not all of them. This sample has 25,000 or so clones; about 50% occur once, and the top ten carry roughly a third. V was trimmed by 3 bases and J by 0 bases, leaving 21 bases between them. The CDR3 has 19 residues. CDR1 and CDR2 (germline): MDHEN, SYDVKM.

This sequence originates from a human donor with alopecia areata. The chain combines TRBV28 with TRBJ2-1; weak D call: TRBD1 (5 bases). Sequencing was performed on NKG2D-high CD8+ T cells sorted from blood. The CDR3 coding sequence is TGTGCCAGCAGTTTCTTCAGGGTCGTACAGGATAGCTCCTACAATGAGCAGTTCTTC. Its translation is CASSFFRVVQDSSYNEQFF. Full variable domain (missing parts from reference TRBV28 and TRBJ2-1): DVKVTQSSRYLVKRTGEKVFLECVQDMDHENMFWYRQDPGLGLRLIYFSYDVKMKEKGDIPEGYSVSREKKERFSLILESASTNQTSMYLCASSFFRVVQDSSYNEQFFGPGTRLTVL.